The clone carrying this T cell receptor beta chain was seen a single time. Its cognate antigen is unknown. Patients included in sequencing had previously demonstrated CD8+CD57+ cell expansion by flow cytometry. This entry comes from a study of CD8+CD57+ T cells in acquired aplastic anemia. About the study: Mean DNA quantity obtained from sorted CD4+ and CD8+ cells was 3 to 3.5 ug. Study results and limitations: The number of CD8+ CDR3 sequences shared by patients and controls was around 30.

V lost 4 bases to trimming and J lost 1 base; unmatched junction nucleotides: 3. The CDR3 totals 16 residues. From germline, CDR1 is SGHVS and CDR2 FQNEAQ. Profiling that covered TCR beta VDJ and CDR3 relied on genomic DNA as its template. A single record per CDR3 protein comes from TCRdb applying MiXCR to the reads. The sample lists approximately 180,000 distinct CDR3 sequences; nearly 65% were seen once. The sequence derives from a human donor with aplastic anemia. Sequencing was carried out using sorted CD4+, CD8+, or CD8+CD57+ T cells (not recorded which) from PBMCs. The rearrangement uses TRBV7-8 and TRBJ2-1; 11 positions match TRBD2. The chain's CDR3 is CASSSTSGASYNEQFF. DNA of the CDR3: TGTGCCAGCAGCTCGACTAGCGGGGCATCCTACAATGAGCAGTTCTTC.